This T cell receptor (beta chain) was sequenced during a study of T-cell memory formation after mild COVID-19. Constant-segment-primed 5'RACE gave TCR alpha and TCR beta cDNA libraries with sample barcodes and UMIs. MiXCR, applied by TCRdb to the 5' RACE reads, yields one record per CDR3 protein. The table lists fewer than 140,000 distinct CDR3 sequences, 15% to 20% of them singletons, with roughly 31% in the top ten. V was shortened by 5 bases and J by 6 bases, with 13 bases between the two germline ends. Germline CDR1 is SEHNR and CDR2 is FQNEAQ (reference sequence). There are 13 residues in the CDR3. This clonotype appeared a few times.

Material for sequencing was PBMCs or a T cell subset sorted from them (not recorded which). The V and J genes are TRBV7-9 and TRBJ1-1; a weak D match, TRBD1 (6 bases). The receptor's source is an adult woman who had mild COVID-19 (a few samples of this study predate the infection). Cell type and time point are not known. CDR3 protein: CASSPWGGPEAFF. In DNA form, the CDR3 reads TGTGCCAGCAGCCCCTGGGGGGGCCCTGAAGCTTTCTTT.